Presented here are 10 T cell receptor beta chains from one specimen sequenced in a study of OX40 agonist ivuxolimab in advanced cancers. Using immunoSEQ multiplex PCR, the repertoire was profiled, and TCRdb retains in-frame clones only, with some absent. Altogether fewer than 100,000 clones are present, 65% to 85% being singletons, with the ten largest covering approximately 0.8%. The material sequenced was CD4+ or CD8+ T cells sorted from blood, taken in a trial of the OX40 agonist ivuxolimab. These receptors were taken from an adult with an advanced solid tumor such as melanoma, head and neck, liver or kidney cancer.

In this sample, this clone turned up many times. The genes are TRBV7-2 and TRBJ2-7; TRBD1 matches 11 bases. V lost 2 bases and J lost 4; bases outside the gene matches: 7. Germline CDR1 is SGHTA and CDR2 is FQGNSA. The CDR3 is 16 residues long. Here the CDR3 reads CASSLRRTGGEYEQYF. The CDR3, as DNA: TGTGCCAGCAGCTTAAGAAGGACAGGGGGCGAGTACGAGCAGTACTTC.

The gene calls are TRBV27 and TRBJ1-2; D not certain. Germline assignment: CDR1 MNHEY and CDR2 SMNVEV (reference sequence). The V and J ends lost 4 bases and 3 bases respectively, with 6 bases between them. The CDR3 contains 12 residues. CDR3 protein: CASSSKYYGYTF. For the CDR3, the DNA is TGTGCCAGCAGTTCCAAATACTATGGCTACACCTTC.

In nucleotides, the CDR3 is TGTGCCAGCAGCGCTCCAGTGTACCAAGAGACCCAGTACTTC. Translating it yields CASSAPVYQETQYF. The chain uses TRBV7-9 and TRBJ2-5; no definite D call. CDR3 length: 14 amino acids. Between the trimmed V and J ends, which lost 5 bases and 0 bases, there was a span of 10 bases. From germline, CDR1 is SEHNR and CDR2 FQNEAQ (reference sequence). Variable domain in full (rest from reference TRBV7-9 and TRBJ2-5): DTGVSQNPRHKITKRGQNVTFRCDPISEHNRLYWYRQTLGQGPEFLTYFQNEAQLEKSRLLSDRFSAERPKGSFSTLEIQRTEQGDSAMYLCASSAPVYQETQYFGPGTRLLVL.

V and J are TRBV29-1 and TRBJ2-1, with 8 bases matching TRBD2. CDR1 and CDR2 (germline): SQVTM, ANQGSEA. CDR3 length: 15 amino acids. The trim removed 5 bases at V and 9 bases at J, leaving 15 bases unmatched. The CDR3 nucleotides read TGCAGCGTTTTTAGCGGAGGCGGGGGGACCGCTGAGCAGTTCTTC. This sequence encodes CSVFSGGGGTAEQFF.

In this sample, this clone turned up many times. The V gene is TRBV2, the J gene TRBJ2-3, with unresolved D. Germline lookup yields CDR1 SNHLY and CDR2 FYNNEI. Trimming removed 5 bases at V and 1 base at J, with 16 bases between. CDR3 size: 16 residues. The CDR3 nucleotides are TGTGCCAGCAGTTCCGCAGGAACCGGCGGCACAGATACGCAGTATTTT. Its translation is CASSSAGTGGTDTQYF.

The CDR3: CASSAGGMARGRETQYF. The CDR3 bases are TGTGCCAGCAGCGCAGGTGGTATGGCCAGGGGGCGAGAGACCCAGTACTTC. The chain joins TRBV11-2 to TRBJ2-5, with TRBD1 matching over 8 bases. Germline lookup yields CDR1 SGHAT and CDR2 FQNNGV. The CDR3 consists of 17 residues. V shed 5 bases, J shed 4 bases, and the junction held 15 bases outside the gene matches. Full variable domain (remainder filled in from reference TRBV11-2 and TRBJ2-5): EAGVAQSPRYKIIEKRQSVAFWCNPISGHATLYWYQQILGQGPKLLIQFQNNGVVDDSQLPKDRFSAERLKGVDSTLKIQPAKLEDSAVYLCASSAGGMARGRETQYFGPGTRLLVL.

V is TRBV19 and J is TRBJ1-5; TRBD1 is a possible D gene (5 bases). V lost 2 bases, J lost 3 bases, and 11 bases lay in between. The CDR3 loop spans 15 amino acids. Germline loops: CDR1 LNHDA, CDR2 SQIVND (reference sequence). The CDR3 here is CASSIQGVLNQPQHF. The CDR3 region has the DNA TGTGCCAGTAGTATACAAGGGGTGCTCAATCAGCCCCAGCATTTT.

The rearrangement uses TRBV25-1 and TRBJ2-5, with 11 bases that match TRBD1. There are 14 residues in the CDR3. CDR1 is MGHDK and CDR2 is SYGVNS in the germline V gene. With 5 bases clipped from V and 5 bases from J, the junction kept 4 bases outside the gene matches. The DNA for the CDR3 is TGTGCCAGCAGTTGGACAGGGGGCGCGGAGACCCAGTACTTC. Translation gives CASSWTGGAETQYF.

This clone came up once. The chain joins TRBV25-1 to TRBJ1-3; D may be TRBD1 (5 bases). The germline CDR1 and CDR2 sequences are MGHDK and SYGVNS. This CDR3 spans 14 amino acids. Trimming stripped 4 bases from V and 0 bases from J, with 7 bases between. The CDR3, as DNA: TGTGCCAGCAGTGTCCAGGGCTCTGGAAACACCATATATTTT. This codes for CASSVQGSGNTIYF.

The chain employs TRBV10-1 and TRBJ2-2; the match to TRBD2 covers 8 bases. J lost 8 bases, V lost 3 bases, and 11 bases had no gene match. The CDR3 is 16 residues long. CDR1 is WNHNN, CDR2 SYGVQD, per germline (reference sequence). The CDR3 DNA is TGCGCCAGCAGTGATAAGCGGGGGACCGGCGCGGGGGAGCTGTTTTTT. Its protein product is CASSDKRGTGAGELFF.